The 31 T cell receptor beta chains in this list originate from one sample, sequenced in a study of blood T cell repertoires in COVID-19. The data were produced by immunoSEQ multiplex PCR, yet TCRdb's version contains in-frame clones alone and is incomplete. The table lists roughly 50,000 clones, around 92% of them singletons. Sequencing was performed on peripheral blood. The receptor source for this set is a human donor in a cohort sampled during active COVID-19.

This clone has more than one count but fewer than ten. The chain couples TRBV4-3 to TRBJ2-4; the D is unclear. Germline CDR1 is LGHNA and CDR2 is YSLEER. V lost 1 base and J 7 bases, leaving 8 bases between the germline ends. The CDR3 sequence is 13 residues long. This CDR3 reads CASSQGLRNIQYF. Written as DNA, the CDR3 is TGCGCCAGCAGCCAAGGGTTGCGTAACATTCAGTACTTC.

This sequence joins TRBV15 and TRBJ1-2, with TRBD1 matching 9 bases. The germline CDR1 and CDR2 sequences are LNHNV and YYDKDF (reference sequence). The J segment lost 0 bases and the V segment lost 4 bases, leaving 6 bases of the junction unmatched. The CDR3 extends over 16 amino acids. The DNA for the CDR3 is TGTGCCACCAGCATCGGACAGGGGATCGCTAACTATGGCTACACCTTC. Translated: CATSIGQGIANYGYTF.

The chain employs TRBV25-1 and TRBJ2-5; the match to TRBD1 covers 8 bases. The CDR3 is 15 residues long. With 3 bases clipped from V and 6 bases from J, the junction kept 9 bases outside the gene matches. Per the germline V gene, CDR1 is MGHDK and CDR2 is SYGVNS. The CDR3 loop reads CASSEGAGGLKTQYF. The CDR3 DNA follows: TGTGCCAGCAGTGAGGGGGCAGGGGGCTTGAAGACCCAGTACTTC.

The V gene is TRBV27, the J gene TRBJ1-2; maybe TRBD1 (6 bases). Trimming left V 3 bases short and J 7 bases short, with 12 bases between. The CDR3 has 13 amino acids. In germline, CDR1 is MNHEY, CDR2 SMNVEV (reference sequence). The DNA of the CDR3 is TGTGCCAGCAGTTTTGGGGGCCTGGGTGGCTACACCTTC. Amino acids: CASSFGGLGGYTF.

The chain employs TRBV27 and TRBJ1-5; D is possibly TRBD1 (5 bases). The CDR3 has 15 residues. V lost 5 bases and J 0 bases, leaving 11 bases between the germline ends. CDR1 is MNHEY and CDR2 is SMNVEV in the germline V gene (reference sequence). As DNA, the CDR3 is TGTGCCAGCAGTCGGACAATCCATAGCAATCAGCCCCAGCATTTT. Translation gives CASSRTIHSNQPQHF.

The J gene is TRBJ1-2, the V gene TRBV12-3 or TRBV12-4; 8 bases are a match to TRBD1. This CDR3 has 13 amino acids. J lost 12 bases, V lost 7 bases, and 13 bases had no gene match. The CDR3 reads CASNSGVTGVDTF. The DNA of the CDR3 is TGTGCCAGCAATTCGGGAGTGACAGGGGTAGACACCTTC.

V is TRBV18 and J is TRBJ2-7, with 8 bases aligning to TRBD2. The CDR3 spans 15 residues. V shed 6 bases and J 5 bases; nucleotides not matched to a gene: 12. The germline V gene encodes CDR1 KGHSH and CDR2 LQKENI. CDR3 residues: CASSPFPGGLNEQYF. In nucleotides, the CDR3 is TGTGCCAGCTCCCCATTCCCGGGGGGGCTTAACGAGCAGTACTTC.

This clone appeared a few times. The chain combines TRBV27 with TRBJ1-6; 8 bases align to TRBD1. The V gene end was trimmed by 5 bases and the J gene end by 9 bases; junction bases not matched to a gene: 6. The V gene's germline CDR1 is MNHEY and CDR2 SMNVEV (reference sequence). This CDR3 is 14 amino acids long. The CDR3 DNA follows: TGTGCCAGCAGTCGTCCCGGGACAGGTTCACCCCTCCACTTT. It is translated as CASSRPGTGSPLHF.

This chain joins TRBV3-1 (or the pseudogene TRBV3-2) and TRBJ1-2, with D tentatively TRBD1 (6 bases). Germline V gene data show CDR1 as LGHDT and CDR2 as YNNKEL (reference sequence). CDR3 length: 17 residues. Trimming cost V 0 bases and J 4 bases, with 18 bases left between them. DNA for the CDR3: TGTGCCAGCAGCCAAGATCGGGGGGGGCGCTTGGCCTATGGCTACACCTTC. This translates into CASSQDRGGRLAYGYTF.

The CDR3 loop is CASSGQGTEAFF. In nucleotides, the CDR3 is TGTGCCAGCAGTGGACAGGGTACTGAAGCTTTCTTT. V and J are TRBV6-2 or TRBV6-3 and TRBJ1-1, with TRBD1 matching 8 bases. Germline assignment: CDR1 MNHEY and CDR2 SVGEGT. V shed 5 bases, J shed 5 bases, and the junction held 1 base outside the gene matches. The length of the CDR3 is 12 residues.

The chain uses TRBV30 and TRBJ2-5; 8 nucleotides match TRBD2. Germline CDR1 GTSNPN, CDR2 SVGIG (reference sequence). With 0 bases clipped from V and 4 bases from J, the junction kept 7 bases outside the gene matches. The CDR3 sequence is 15 residues long. The CDR3 protein is CAWSVSGGAGETQYF. The CDR3 bases are TGTGCCTGGAGTGTCTCGGGGGGGGCCGGAGAGACCCAGTACTTC.

The chain links TRBV7-9 to TRBJ2-5, with D unresolved. CDR3 length equals 13 residues. CDR1 SEHNR and CDR2 FQNEAQ come from the germline V gene (reference sequence). V was cut by 3 bases and J by 5 bases, with 10 bases left in between. The DNA of the CDR3 is TGTGCCAGCAGCTTCCGGTACTGGGAGACCCAGTACTTC. Residues: CASSFRYWETQYF.

This rearrangement joins TRBV28 to TRBJ2-7, with 7 bases that match TRBD2. This CDR3 spans 12 amino acids. The germline V gene encodes CDR1 MDHEN and CDR2 SYDVKM. V lost 6 bases to trimming and J lost 7 bases; unmatched junction nucleotides: 6. The CDR3: CASSTLGGEQYF. CDR3 nucleotides: TGTGCCAGCAGCACCCTCGGGGGGGAGCAGTACTTC.

The chain combines TRBV9 with TRBJ2-1, with 9 bases identical to TRBD2. This CDR3 region has 16 residues. From germline, CDR1 is SGDLS and CDR2 YYNGEE. Germline trimming cut 4 bases from V and 7 bases from J; bases unmatched to any gene: 12. The CDR3 nucleotides are TGTGCCAGCAGCTTGGAAATAGCGGGGGCCCGGAATGAGCAGTTCTTC. This sequence encodes CASSLEIAGARNEQFF.

This rearrangement joins TRBV19 to TRBJ2-7; 10 nucleotides line up with TRBD1. This CDR3 spans 15 amino acids. Trimming at V came to 3 bases and at J to 5 bases, leaving 7 bases not matched to a gene. Germline values: CDR1 LNHDA, CDR2 SQIVND (reference sequence). CDR3 sequence reads: CASSIRDRGFHEQYF. The DNA of the CDR3 is TGTGCCAGTAGTATTCGGGACAGGGGATTCCACGAGCAGTACTTC.

The chain combines TRBV3-1 (or the pseudogene TRBV3-2) with TRBJ1-1; unclear D gene. Germline-derived CDR1 and CDR2 are LGHDT and YNNKEL (reference sequence). The CDR3 is made up of 15 amino acids. The V end was cut by 1 base, the J end by 0 bases, with 9 bases between. CDR3 coding DNA: TGTGCCAGCAGCCAAGTTGGGAGGTTGAACACTGAAGCTTTCTTT. Its translation: CASSQVGRLNTEAFF.

The gene calls are TRBV9 and TRBJ2-2, with D perhaps matching TRBD1 (5 bases). Germline lookup yields CDR1 SGDLS and CDR2 YYNGEE. V lost 0 bases, J lost 6 bases, and 9 bases lay in between. The CDR3 runs 14 residues. The CDR3 region is CASSVVAGPGELFF. The DNA of the CDR3 is TGTGCCAGCAGCGTAGTGGCAGGGCCCGGGGAGCTGTTTTTT.

This clone came up a few times. The chain employs TRBV29-1 and TRBJ2-7, with D maybe TRBD1 (6 bases). The CDR3 has 12 amino acids. V was cut by 0 bases and J by 3 bases, with 6 bases left in between. Germline values: CDR1 SQVTM, CDR2 ANQGSEA. This CDR3 is CSVEEDSYEQYF. The CDR3 nucleotides read TGCAGCGTTGAAGAGGACAGCTACGAGCAGTACTTC.

The J gene is TRBJ2-2, the V gene TRBV21-1; whether TRBD1, the table's D call, matches the DNA was not checked. TRBV21-1 represents a pseudogene. There are 17 residues in the CDR3. CDR3 coding DNA: TGTGCCAGCAGCAAAGAACCGGGACAGGGGTTATACCGGGAGCTGTTTTTT. Its translation: CASSKEPGQGLYRELFF.

V gene TRBV4-3 combines with J gene TRBJ2-7; 7 nucleotides line up with TRBD1. Germline loops: CDR1 LGHNA, CDR2 YSLEER. After removal of 1 base from V and 3 bases from J, the junction contained 3 bases not matched to a gene. The CDR3 spans 14 residues. CDR3 region: CASSQATGSYEQYF. CDR3 DNA sequence: TGCGCCAGCAGCCAAGCGACAGGGAGCTACGAGCAGTACTTC.

The rearrangement links TRBV7-2 to TRBJ2-7; TRBD2 agrees at 8 bases. The V gene's germline CDR1 is SGHTA and CDR2 FQGNSA. V shed 5 bases and J 2 bases; nucleotides not matched to a gene: 8. CDR3 length: 15 amino acids. CDR3 DNA sequence: TGTGCCAGCAGCCCCGTCGGGGGACTAGCCTACGAGCAGTACTTC. Protein: CASSPVGGLAYEQYF.

The chain joins TRBV12-3 or TRBV12-4 to TRBJ1-3, with D uncertain. The CDR3 consists of 13 residues. Trimming stripped 3 bases from V and 3 bases from J, with 6 bases between. The CDR3 loop reads CASSLGSGNTIYF. The CDR3 DNA follows: TGTGCCAGCAGTTTGGGGAGTGGAAACACCATATATTTT.

The CDR3 DNA sequence: TGCGCCAGCAGCCAAGATCTGGGACAGGGTATTAACTATGGCTACACCTTC. Translation: CASSQDLGQGINYGYTF. The genes are TRBV4-3 and TRBJ1-2, with 9 nucleotides matching TRBD1. V lost 0 bases to trimming and J lost 1 base; unmatched junction nucleotides: 6. The CDR3 spans 17 residues. The germline V gene encodes CDR1 LGHNA and CDR2 YSLEER.

This clone has just a few counts. The chain combines TRBV6-5 with TRBJ2-3; D perhaps matches TRBD1 (5 bases). Germline V gene lookup returns CDR1 MNHEY and CDR2 SVGAGI. The CDR3 is made up of 14 amino acids. V was shortened by 8 bases and J by 0 bases, with 12 bases between the two germline ends. The CDR3 coding sequence is TGTGCCAGCGGGGCAATACCCAGCACAGATACGCAGTATTTT. Translated, it gives CASGAIPSTDTQYF.

The chain has TRBV13 and TRBJ1-1, with 9 bases fitting TRBD1. After removal of 4 bases from V and 0 bases from J, the junction contained 9 bases not matched to a gene. The CDR3 has 17 amino acids. CDR1 and CDR2 from the germline V gene are PRHDT and FYEKMQ (reference sequence). The CDR3 bases are TGTGCCAGCAGCTCTATGACAGGGGGAGGGATGAACACTGAAGCTTTCTTT. The encoded protein is CASSSMTGGGMNTEAFF.

The chain joins TRBV9 to TRBJ2-1; maybe TRBD1 (7 bases). V lost 6 bases and J lost 4, with 17 bases in between. Germline V gene lookup returns CDR1 SGDLS and CDR2 YYNGEE. The CDR3 spans 15 residues. DNA of the CDR3: TGTGCCAGCAACTTTGGCGGGGACAGTTACAATGAGCAGTTCTTC. Translation gives CASNFGGDSYNEQFF.

V gene TRBV6-6 combines with J gene TRBJ2-7; D is possibly TRBD1 (6 bases). This CDR3 spans 21 amino acids. Germline values: CDR1 MNHNY, CDR2 SVGAGI (reference sequence). The germline V and J ends were trimmed by 5 bases and 2 bases, with 34 bases remaining between them. Written as DNA, the CDR3 is TGTGCCAGCAGTCGAAGACCTCTGCCCGGACAGACCTTTGTTGGGACCTACGAGCAGTACTTC. This encodes CASSRRPLPGQTFVGTYEQYF.

The rearrangement links TRBV6-2 or TRBV6-3 to TRBJ2-3, with no clear D. The CDR3 spans 17 residues. The germline CDR1 and CDR2 sequences are MNHEY and SVGEGT. Trimming cost V 6 bases and J 2 bases, with 21 bases left between them. The DNA of the CDR3 is TGTGCCAGCAGCCGGGCTGGTCTATCCGACCCCACAGATACGCAGTATTTT. Translated: CASSRAGLSDPTDTQYF.

The genes are TRBV10-3 and TRBJ2-7, with D maybe TRBD1 (5 bases). The CDR3 runs 15 residues. Germline CDR1 is ENHRY and CDR2 is SYGVKD. Trimming stripped 0 bases from V and 1 base from J, with 10 bases between. The CDR3 bases are TGTGCCATCAGTGAGTCGTTTAAGGGGTCCTACGAGCAGTACTTC. Translating it yields CAISESFKGSYEQYF.

This clone was seen just once. In nucleotides, the CDR3 is TGTGCCAGCAGTTTGACCAAAAAATCAGGAAGCTCCTACAATGAGCAGTTCTTC. Translating gives CASSLTKKSGSSYNEQFF. The chain combines TRBV7-6 with TRBJ2-1, with D unresolved. Trimming took 6 bases from V and 0 from J, leaving 21 bases between them. The CDR3 extends over 18 amino acids. Germline-derived CDR1 and CDR2 are SGHVS and FNYEAQ.

The genes are TRBV3-1 (or the pseudogene TRBV3-2) and TRBJ2-1; 7 nucleotides match TRBD2. The V segment lost 4 bases and the J segment 8 bases; nucleotides outside the gene matches: 8. CDR1 is LGHDT, CDR2 YNNKEL, per germline (reference sequence). The CDR3 contains 14 residues. Here the CDR3 reads CASSLSGDLDEQFF. DNA for the CDR3: TGTGCCAGCAGCCTCAGCGGGGACCTCGATGAGCAGTTCTTC.